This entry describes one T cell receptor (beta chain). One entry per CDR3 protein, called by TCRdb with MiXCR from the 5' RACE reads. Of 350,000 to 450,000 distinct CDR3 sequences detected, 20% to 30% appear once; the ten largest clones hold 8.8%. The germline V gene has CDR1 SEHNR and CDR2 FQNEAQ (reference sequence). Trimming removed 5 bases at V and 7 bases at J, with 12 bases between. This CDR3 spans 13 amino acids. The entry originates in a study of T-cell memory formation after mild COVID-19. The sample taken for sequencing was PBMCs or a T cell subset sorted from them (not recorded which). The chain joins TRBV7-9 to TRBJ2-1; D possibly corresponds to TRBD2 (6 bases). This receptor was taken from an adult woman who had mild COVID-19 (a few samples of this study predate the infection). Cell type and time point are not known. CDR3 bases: TGTGCCAGCAGCGAAACTCTAGCGAATGAGCAGTTCTTC. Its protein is CASSETLANEQFF.